The clone carrying this T cell receptor beta chain appeared a single time. The data stem from a study of cytomegalovirus exposure and HLA in healthy donors. This CDR3 has 15 amino acids. The V segment lost 1 base and the J segment 4 bases; nucleotides outside the gene matches: 4. CDR1 and CDR2 from the germline V gene are LNHDA and SQIVND (reference sequence). It was with 60 Vbeta and 13 Jbeta primers that the PCR ran. Clones were read by immunoSEQ multiplex PCR, and TCRdb kept only the in-frame ones, dropping some. The sample shows about 150,000 clones, more than 75% of them seen only once. The chain links TRBV19 to TRBJ2-7; 10 bases match TRBD2. The clonotype was recovered from a woman aged 18-29 years in good health and CMV-seronegative. The sequencing sample was made of PBMCs. CDR3 loop: CASSIVPSGGYEQYF. The CDR3 bases are TGTGCCAGTAGTATAGTACCTAGCGGGGGTTACGAGCAGTACTTC.